These 15 T cell receptor beta chains share one sample of origin, sequenced in a study of T cell clonality in common variable immunodeficiency. Study observations and caveats: Fewer deletions and N-nucleotide insertions were reportedly seen in common variable immunodeficiency TCR beta sequences.

Profiling relied on immunoSEQ multiplex PCR, and the TCRdb table lists in-frame clones only, not all of them. The data show 15,000 to 20,000 clones, with none appearing a single time. These receptors' targets are unknown. Material for sequencing was peripheral blood mononuclear cells. The origin of the receptors is a human donor with common variable immunodeficiency.

This clone came up a few times. The CDR3 end lies 3 residues beyond the end of the read and is filled in from the germline J gene. This chain joins TRBV5-1 and TRBJ2-1; TRBD1 matches 7 bases. With V trimmed by 2 bases and J by 6 bases, 11 bases remained unmatched. CDR3 length equals 16 residues. Germline V gene lookup returns CDR1 SGHRS and CDR2 YFSETQ. This CDR3 reads CASSFGTAYYPNEQFF. The CDR3 DNA, read in part, is TGCGCCAGCAGCTTCGGGACAGCCTACTACCCCAATGAG.

This clone was detected ten times or more. The CDR3 end falls 3 residues outside the read, so it is completed with the germline J gene. The chain links TRBV19 to TRBJ2-1; 13 bases agree with TRBD2. Germline V gene data show CDR1 as LNHDA and CDR2 as SQIVND (reference sequence). The CDR3 contains 14 residues. After removal of 6 bases from V and 7 bases from J, the junction contained 3 bases not matched to a gene. The CDR3 bases that were read are TGTGCCAGTAGCGGACTAGCGGGAGTTAATGAG. It yields the protein CASSGLAGVNE. The CDR3 in full is CASSGLAGVNEQFF.

This clone has at least ten counts. Read sequence stops 3 residues before the CDR3 end, and the germline J gene provides the missing end. The chain links TRBV7-3 to TRBJ2-5; D may be TRBD2 (6 bases). This CDR3 has 15 amino acids. V was pared by 5 bases and J by 5 bases, with 18 bases between. The germline V gene encodes CDR1 SGHTA and CDR2 FQGTGA. CDR3 region: CASSPTSQEGETQYF. Partial CDR3 DNA: TGTGCCAGCAGCCCTACTAGCCAGGAGGGGGAGACC. The whole variable domain, remainder taken from reference TRBV7-3 and TRBJ2-5, is GAGVSQTPSNKVTEKGKYVELRCDPISGHTALYWYRQSLGQGPEFLIYFQGTGAADDSGLPNDRFFAVRPEGSVSTLKIQRTERGDSAVYLCASSPTSQEGETQYFGPGTRLLVL.

This clone showed up just a few times. The CDR3 end lies 3 residues beyond the end of the read and is filled in from the germline J gene. The chain joins TRBV5-1 to TRBJ2-7; tentatively, D is TRBD1 (6 bases). The CDR3 has 14 residues. V lost 4 bases and J 2 bases, leaving 13 bases between the germline ends. Germline CDR1 reads SGHRS; CDR2 reads YFSETQ. The CDR3 bases that were read are TGCGCCAGCAGCATCGACAGGCGAACCTACGAG. This gives the protein CASSIDRRTYE. The CDR3 in its entirety is CASSIDRRTYEQYF.

This clone has more than one count but fewer than ten. The CDR3 end lies 3 residues beyond the end of the read and is filled in from the germline J gene. This sequence joins TRBV6-2 or TRBV6-3 and TRBJ1-1; D unclear. Germline V CDR1 and CDR2: MNHEY, SVGEGT. This CDR3 region has 16 residues. The ends were cut back, 1 base at V and 1 base at J, with 13 bases in the middle. The CDR3 loop reads CASSYLIYSRNTEAFF. The covered CDR3 bases are TGTGCCAGCAGTTACTTAATATACAGCCGGAACACTGAA.

This clone was seen only a few times. The read ends 3 residues early relative to the CDR3; the germline J gene fills the gap. V gene TRBV7-2 combines with J gene TRBJ1-1; a weak D match, TRBD1 (6 bases). CDR3 size: 14 residues. V was trimmed by 3 bases and J by 6 bases, leaving 14 bases between them. CDR1 is SGHTA, CDR2 FQGNSA, per germline. The sequenced part of the CDR3 DNA is TGTGCCAGCAGCTTCCTACAGGGAGGAGCTGAA. It yields the protein CASSFLQGGAE. The entire CDR3 protein is CASSFLQGGAEAFF. Full variable domain (rest looked up from reference TRBV7-2 and TRBJ1-1): GAGVSQSPSNKVTEKGKDVELRCDPISGHTALYWYRQSLGQGLEFLIYFQGNSAPDKSGLPSDRFSAERTGGSVSTLTIQRTQQEDSAVYLCASSFLQGGAEAFFGQGTRLTVV.

The table lists this clone with many counts. The read terminates 3 residues before the CDR3 end, so the remaining end is supplied by the germline J gene. The chain uses TRBV7-3 and TRBJ1-1; D unclear. The CDR3 sequence is 14 residues long. The germline CDR1 and CDR2 sequences are SGHTA and FQGTGA. V lost 3 bases to trimming and J lost 1 base, with 9 bases between them. This chain's CDR3 is CASSFAPGNTEAFF. CDR3 bases read: TGTGCCAGCAGCTTCGCTCCGGGGAACACTGAA.

In regard to this clone: The read is 3 residues too short to cover the CDR3 end, so that end is filled in from the germline J gene. V gene TRBV6-1 combines with J gene TRBJ1-4, with 9 bases aligning to TRBD1. CDR3 size: 18 residues. The germline gives CDR1 MNHNS, CDR2 SASEGT. After removal of 2 bases from V and 0 bases from J, the junction contained 7 bases not matched to a gene. Partial CDR3 DNA: TGTGCCAGCAGTGAACGCCGGGACAGGGTCGCAACTAATGAAAAA. It specifies CASSERRDRVATNEK. The CDR3 in full is CASSERRDRVATNEKLFF.

This clone was detected a few times. The read finishes 3 residues shy of the CDR3 end, and the germline J gene is used to complete it. V and J are TRBV18 and TRBJ2-5; 9 nucleotides agree with TRBD2. The CDR3 extends over 18 amino acids. Germline V CDR1 and CDR2: KGHSH, LQKENI. V was clipped by 3 bases and J by 5 bases; unmatched bases: 16. CDR3 amino acids: CASSPTPFRREGLETQYF. The sequenced part of the CDR3 DNA is TGTGCCAGCTCACCGACCCCTTTTCGGCGGGAGGGCCTGGAGACC.

In its sample, this clone was seen many times. From the germline J gene comes the end of the CDR3, since the read stops 3 residues before it. The genes are TRBV2 and TRBJ1-1; TRBD1 aligns across 7 bases. CDR1 SNHLY and CDR2 FYNNEI come from the germline V gene. The CDR3 runs to 16 residues. V trimming: 4 bases; J trimming: 1 base; junction bases outside the gene matches: 9. This CDR3 is CASSAALTGWNTEAFF. The sequenced part of the CDR3 DNA is TGTGCCAGCAGTGCGGCGCTGACAGGGTGGAACACTGAA.

As regards this clone: At one of its ends the junction is not consistent with the germline gene, which may arise from a read error. From the germline J gene comes the end of the CDR3, since the read stops 3 residues before it. The rearrangement links TRBV7-9 to TRBJ1-2, with no clear D. The CDR3 runs to 13 residues. Germline CDR1 reads SEHNR; CDR2 reads FQNEAQ (reference sequence). The CDR3 loop is CSSSLDQNYGYTF. The part of the CDR3 DNA that was read is TGTTCCAGCAGCCTAGACCAGAATTATGGC.

As to this clone: The read falls 3 residues short of the CDR3 end, and the missing part is taken from the germline J gene. V and J are TRBV7-6 and TRBJ2-2; D perhaps matches TRBD2 (5 bases). Trimming pared 5 bases from V and 6 bases from J, leaving 19 bases between. The V gene's germline CDR1 is SGHVS and CDR2 FNYEAQ. The CDR3 totals 16 residues. CDR3 in amino acids: CASSPLGLFGPGELFF. The DNA read from the CDR3 is TGTGCCAGCAGCCCCCTCGGACTTTTCGGTCCCGGGGAG.

CDR3 loop: CASSPWDREMRNEQYF. CDR3 bases read: TGTGCCAGTAGTCCCTGGGACAGGGAAATGAGGAACGAG. The rearrangement links TRBV19 to TRBJ2-7; 9 bases map to TRBD1. The sequenced fragment ends 3 residues before the CDR3 boundary, so the rest is inferred from the germline J gene. CDR1 is LNHDA and CDR2 is SQIVND in the germline V gene (reference sequence). CDR3 size: 16 residues. Losses at the gene ends were 5 bases for V and 5 bases for J; bases not matched to a gene: 13.

This clone has only a few counts. The read stops 3 residues short of the end of the CDR3; the missing end is completed from the germline J gene. The genes are TRBV6-2 or TRBV6-3 and TRBJ2-1, with 8 bases fitting TRBD2. The length of the CDR3 is 16 residues. Germline V gene lookup returns CDR1 MNHEY and CDR2 SVGEGT. J gave up 7 bases and V 5 bases, and 13 bases lay outside the gene matches. CDR3 DNA (partial): TGTGCCAGCAGTCGCTCCTCGTCCGGGAGGGGGAATGAG. It encodes CASSRSSSGRGNE. From start to end, the CDR3 is CASSRSSSGRGNEQFF.

Comments on this clone: The read ends 3 residues shy of where the CDR3 ends; the end is completed using the germline J gene. The chain recombines TRBV30 with TRBJ1-2; D not certain. V lost 4 bases to trimming and J lost 7 bases, with 10 bases between them. The CDR3 runs 11 residues. The V gene's germline CDR1 is GTSNPN and CDR2 SVGIG (reference sequence). The chain's CDR3 is CAWTTYGGYTF. CDR3 bases read: TGTGCCTGGACGACTTACGGTGGC.